What follows describes a single T cell receptor beta chain. The data were produced by immunoSEQ multiplex PCR, yet TCRdb's version contains in-frame clones alone and is incomplete. The sample lists more than 95,000 clones; less than 95% were seen once. This entry comes from a study of blood T cell repertoires in COVID-19. Study details: Acute and convalescent COVID-19 samples came from the United States, Italy and Spain.

The CDR3 sequence is 14 residues long. V was shortened by 4 bases and J by 2 bases, with 9 bases between the two germline ends. The germline CDR1 and CDR2 sequences are LGHNA and YSLEER. The rearrangement joins TRBV4-3 to TRBJ2-1; tentative D call: TRBD2 (5 bases). The receptor was isolated from a human donor with active COVID-19. The donor label of this sample is uncertain. Material for sequencing was peripheral blood. CDR3 DNA sequence: TGCGCCAGCAGCCCGGGGTCCGCCTACAATGAGCAGTTCTTC. Its protein product is CASSPGSAYNEQFF.